This T cell receptor (beta chain) comes out of a study of cytomegalovirus exposure and HLA in healthy donors. Overall study results and limits: The number of N-insertions in an Asian-associated ancestry cluster was reportedly below the approximately 680-donor mean in a later analysis.

Vbeta (60) and Jbeta (13) primers were used in the PCR. Produced via immunoSEQ multiplex PCR; TCRdb's table is partial and in-frame only. The sample lists roughly 95,000 clones; 70% to 85% were seen once. As concerns this clone: Its antigen is still unknown.

The germline V and J ends were trimmed by 0 bases and 8 bases, with 7 bases remaining between them. Germline V gene lookup returns CDR1 SGHAT and CDR2 FQNNGV. The CDR3 contains 12 residues. The receptor's source is a man aged 25 to 40 in good health and CMV-seropositive. The rearrangement joins TRBV11-2 to TRBJ1-1; TRBD1 might be the D (5 bases). The specimen sequenced was PBMCs. The CDR3 bases are TGTGCCAGCAGCTTAGATAGGACAGAAGCTTTCTTT. Translating it yields CASSLDRTEAFF.